These 20 T cell receptor beta chains originate from one sample sequenced in a study of metastatic and nonmetastatic thyroid tumors. Using MiXCR, TCRdb re-called clones from the PCR reads. This sample has tens of thousands of clones, with 15% found just once. Ahead of thyroid surgery, no patient had received treatment of any kind. Sample: blood. The origin of the receptors is a male donor with papillary thyroid cancer or a benign thyroid nodule (not recorded which). Some clones in this sample may be carry-over from other donors' samples.

Regarding this clone: One end of the junction is discordant with germline, which a read error may explain. The chain recombines TRBV11-2 with TRBJ2-7; D could derive from TRBD1 or TRBD2 (5 bases each). CDR1 and CDR2 from the germline V gene are SGHAT and FQNNGV. The CDR3 has 15 amino acids. The CDR3 nucleotides read TGTGCCAGCAGCTTAGAGAGGGGTGGCCACTACGGGCAGTACTTC. Protein sequence: CASSLERGGHYGQYF.

This clone is labeled medium-sized (0.01 to 0.1%). This sequence joins TRBV27 and TRBJ2-1; weak D call: TRBD2 (6 bases). The CDR3 consists of 15 residues. V gave up 6 bases and J gave up 2 bases, with 14 bases separating them. Germline V CDR1 and CDR2: MNHEY, SMNVEV (reference sequence). The CDR3 spells CASSPLANPYNEQFF. CDR3 sequence (DNA): TGTGCCAGCAGCCCTCTAGCGAACCCCTACAATGAGCAGTTCTTC.

The J gene is TRBJ2-7, the V gene TRBV11-1; 7 bases agree with TRBD2. Per germline, CDR1 SGHAT and CDR2 FQDESV (reference sequence). The CDR3 extends over 18 amino acids. Unmatched junction bases numbered 18, after V lost 4 bases and J lost 3 bases. The CDR3: CASSSLAVGRDGDYEQYF. For the CDR3, the DNA is TGTGCCAGCAGCTCGTTAGCGGTAGGGAGGGATGGGGACTACGAGCAGTACTTC.

This clone has a count of ten or more. The rearrangement links TRBV19 to TRBJ2-7, with D possibly TRBD1 on 5 matching bases. V lost 5 bases and J 5 bases, leaving 10 bases between the germline ends. This CDR3 is 12 amino acids long. Germline loops: CDR1 LNHDA, CDR2 SQIVND (reference sequence). CDR3 nucleotide sequence: TGTGCCAGTAGTGCAGGGTGGAACGAGCAGTACTTC. It codes for CASSAGWNEQYF.

Ten or more counts support this clone. V and J are TRBV5-1 and TRBJ2-5; D uncertain. Germline V gives CDR1 SGHRS, CDR2 YFSETQ. Trimming cost V 0 bases and J 10 bases, with 7 bases left between them. The CDR3 consists of 11 residues. CDR3 DNA: TGCGCCAGCAGCTTGGAGGATGACCAGTACTTC. Amino acid sequence: CASSLEDDQYF.

Ten or more counts support this clone. In the same sample, other DNA sequences code for this CDR3. The chain is built from TRBV3-1 and TRBJ2-2, with D tentatively TRBD2 (6 bases). The germline V gene has CDR1 LGHDT and CDR2 YNNKEL (reference sequence). V was pared by 1 base and J by 6 bases, with 9 bases between. The CDR3 has 14 residues. The CDR3 DNA is TGTGCCAGCAGCCAAGCGGGAGCGCCCGGGGAGCTGTTTTTT. Encoded protein: CASSQAGAPGELFF.

In this sample, this clone turned up many times. The chain has TRBV2 and TRBJ1-3, with 7 bases that match TRBD1. V gave up 4 bases and J gave up 0 bases; unmatched junction bases: 6. The CDR3 has 16 residues. The germline gives CDR1 SNHLY, CDR2 FYNNEI. CDR3 sequence reads: CASSGATGSSGNTIYF. CDR3 sequence (DNA): TGTGCCAGCAGTGGGGCGACAGGGAGCTCTGGAAACACCATATATTTT.

This clone came up many times. The chain employs TRBV20-1 and TRBJ2-5; 7 nucleotides match TRBD1. After removal of 3 bases from V and 5 bases from J, the junction contained 6 bases not matched to a gene. CDR3 length: 13 residues. Per germline, CDR1 DFQATT and CDR2 SNEGSKA (reference sequence). CDR3 DNA sequence: TGCAGTGCTAGGCTCCAGGGGGTGGAGACCCAGTACTTC. This sequence encodes CSARLQGVETQYF.

The sample holds one count of this clone. The chain uses TRBV9 and TRBJ1-6, with D perhaps TRBD1 (5 bases). The V gene lost 3 bases and the J gene lost 7 bases, with 14 bases spanning the gap. Germline V CDR1 and CDR2: SGDLS, YYNGEE. The CDR3 is made up of 15 amino acids. CDR3 in DNA: TGTGCCAGCAGCGCCGGTGGACAACTGAATTCACCCCTCCACTTT. Protein sequence: CASSAGGQLNSPLHF.

This clone was counted a few times. Its ends do not fully match the called genes, so a read error is possible. The rearrangement joins TRBV5-6 to TRBJ2-7, with 10 nucleotides matching TRBD2. The CDR3 runs to 17 residues. The germline gives CDR1 SGHDT, CDR2 YYEEEE. The CDR3 DNA reads TGTGCCAGCAGCCCTACCGGGACTAGCGTGTTTTCCTACGAGCAATACTTC. This gives the protein CASSPTGTSVFSYEQYF.

Many counts were recorded for this clone. CDR3 in DNA: TGCAGTGCTAGAGGTCCAGCGGGAGATAAGGAGCAGTACTTC. This translates into CSARGPAGDKEQYF. The chain couples TRBV20-1 to TRBJ2-7, with 8 bases aligning to TRBD2. The CDR3 loop spans 14 amino acids. CDR1 and CDR2 (germline): DFQATT, SNEGSKA (reference sequence). The V and J ends lost 1 base and 7 bases, in that order; junction bases with no gene match: 9.

In this sample, this clone turned up many times. The chain carries TRBV4-1 and TRBJ1-5, with D perhaps matching TRBD1 (5 bases). V dropped 1 base and J dropped 0 bases, with 10 bases sitting between them. CDR3 size: 16 residues. CDR1 is MGHRA, CDR2 YSYEKL, per germline. The CDR3 here is CASSQAQGYSNQPQHF. The CDR3 nucleotides are TGCGCCAGCAGCCAAGCTCAGGGATATAGCAATCAGCCCCAGCATTTT.

This clone was picked up many times. The chain employs TRBV18 and TRBJ1-2; TRBD1 matches at 7 bases. CDR1 is KGHSH, CDR2 LQKENI, per germline. There are 13 residues in the CDR3. The ends lost 3 bases at V and 2 bases at J; junction bases unmatched: 0. The CDR3 DNA is TGTGCCAGCTCACCGACAGGGAACTATGGCTACACCTTC. Translating it yields CASSPTGNYGYTF. Variable domain in full (rest from reference TRBV18 and TRBJ1-2): NAGVMQNPRHLVRRRGQEARLRCSPMKGHSHVYWYRQLPEEGLKFMVYLQKENIIDESGMPKERFSAEFPKEGPSILRIQQVVRGDSAAYFCASSPTGNYGYTFGSGTRLTVV.

The rearrangement links TRBV5-6 to TRBJ2-2, with TRBD1 matching 10 bases. The CDR3 is 15 residues long. V dropped 2 bases and J dropped 4; count of bases not matched to a gene: 2. Germline V gene sequence: CDR1 SGHDT, CDR2 YYEEEE. The CDR3 coding sequence is TGTGCCAGCAGCTTTGGGACAGGGGTCACCGGGGAGCTGTTTTTT. Translated: CASSFGTGVTGELFF.

The chain couples TRBV11-2 to TRBJ2-7; perhaps TRBD1 as D (6 bases). The germline V gene has CDR1 SGHAT and CDR2 FQNNGV. V lost 5 bases and J 2 bases, leaving 13 bases between the germline ends. CDR3 length: 14 residues. The CDR3 reads CASSPGAGTYEQYF. The CDR3 DNA is TGTGCCAGCAGCCCAGGGGCAGGGACCTACGAGCAGTACTTC.

The chain carries TRBV11-1 and TRBJ1-1; D gene ambiguous. This CDR3 spans 15 amino acids. Trimming removed 7 bases at V and 1 base at J, with 16 bases between. Germline CDR1 and CDR2: SGHAT and FQDESV (reference sequence). The CDR3 bases are TGTGCCAGCACCAACAGAGGGTCCCCGAACACTGAAGCTTTCTTT. Protein sequence: CASTNRGSPNTEAFF.

In its sample, this clone was seen many times. This chain joins TRBV20-1 and TRBJ1-4; TRBD1 is a possible D gene (6 bases). Germline V gene sequence: CDR1 DFQATT, CDR2 SNEGSKA (reference sequence). The CDR3 loop spans 18 amino acids. V was cut by 6 bases and J by 2 bases, with 25 bases left in between. The CDR3 protein is CSAVTTLLQGITNEKLFF. The DNA of the CDR3 is TGCAGTGCCGTAACGACCTTACTACAGGGCATTACTAATGAAAAACTGTTTTTT.

This clone was picked up many times. The chain is built from TRBV28 and TRBJ1-2, with unresolved D. CDR1 and CDR2 from the germline V gene are MDHEN and SYDVKM. Trimming stripped 7 bases from V and 4 bases from J, with 13 bases between. The CDR3 contains 13 residues. CDR3 region: CASNPPAVYGYTF. The CDR3 nucleotides read TGTGCCAGCAACCCCCCGGCTGTCTATGGCTACACCTTC.

This clone came up many times. V is TRBV6-1 and J is TRBJ1-1; the D is unclear. The germline gives CDR1 MNHNS, CDR2 SASEGT. There are 13 residues in the CDR3. V was trimmed by 6 bases and J by 4 bases, leaving 12 bases between them. The CDR3 reads CASRLGLLTEAFF. The CDR3 DNA sequence: TGTGCCAGCAGACTAGGGCTGCTCACTGAAGCTTTCTTT.

On this clone itself: Other DNA sequences of this sample code for an identical CDR3. This CDR3 reads CASSFASGGVETQYF. Here the CDR3 DNA reads TGCGCCAGCAGCTTTGCTAGCGGTGGTGTTGAGACCCAGTACTTC. The rearrangement uses TRBV5-1 and TRBJ2-5; 7 bases match TRBD2. The V segment lost 2 bases and the J segment 5 bases; nucleotides outside the gene matches: 9. Germline V gene lookup returns CDR1 SGHRS and CDR2 YFSETQ. The CDR3 consists of 15 residues. Full variable domain (remainder filled in from reference TRBV5-1 and TRBJ2-5): KAGVTQTPRYLIKTRGQQVTLSCSPISGHRSVSWYQQTPGQGLQFLFEYFSETQRNKGNFPGRFSGRQFSNSRSEMNVSTLELGDSALYLCASSFASGGVETQYFGPGTRLLVL.